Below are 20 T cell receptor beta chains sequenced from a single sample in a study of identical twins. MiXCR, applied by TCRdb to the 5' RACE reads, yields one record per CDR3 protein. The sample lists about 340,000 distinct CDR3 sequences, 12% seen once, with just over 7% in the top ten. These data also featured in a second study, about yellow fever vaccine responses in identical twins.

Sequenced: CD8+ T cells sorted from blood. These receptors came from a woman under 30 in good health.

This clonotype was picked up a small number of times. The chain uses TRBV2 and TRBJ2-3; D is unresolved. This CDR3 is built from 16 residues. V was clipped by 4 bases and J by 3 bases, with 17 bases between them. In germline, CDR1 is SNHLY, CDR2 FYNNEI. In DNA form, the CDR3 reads TGTGCCAGCAGTGTGCCGGGCGACGGTGGGACAGATACGCAGTATTTT. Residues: CASSVPGDGGTDTQYF. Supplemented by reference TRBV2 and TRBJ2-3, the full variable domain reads EPEVTQTPSHQVTQMGQEVILRCVPISNHLYFYWYRQILGQKVEFLVSFYNNEISEKSEIFDDQFSVERPDGSNFTLKIRSTKLEDSAMYFCASSVPGDGGTDTQYFGPGTRLTVL.

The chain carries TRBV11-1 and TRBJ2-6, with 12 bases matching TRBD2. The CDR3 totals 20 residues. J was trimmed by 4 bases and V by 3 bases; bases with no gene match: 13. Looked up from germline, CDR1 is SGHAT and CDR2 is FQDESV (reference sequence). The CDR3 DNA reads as TGTGCCAGCAGCTTCTCCCCTGGACTAGCGGGATGGTCAGGGGCCAACGTCCTGACTTTC. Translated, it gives CASSFSPGLAGWSGANVLTF.

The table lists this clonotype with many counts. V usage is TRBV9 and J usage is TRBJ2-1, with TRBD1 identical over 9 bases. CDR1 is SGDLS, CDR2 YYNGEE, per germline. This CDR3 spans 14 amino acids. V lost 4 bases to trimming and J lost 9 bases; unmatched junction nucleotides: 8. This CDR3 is CASSPGQGYLEQFF. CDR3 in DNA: TGTGCCAGCAGCCCGGGACAGGGATATCTTGAGCAGTTCTTC.

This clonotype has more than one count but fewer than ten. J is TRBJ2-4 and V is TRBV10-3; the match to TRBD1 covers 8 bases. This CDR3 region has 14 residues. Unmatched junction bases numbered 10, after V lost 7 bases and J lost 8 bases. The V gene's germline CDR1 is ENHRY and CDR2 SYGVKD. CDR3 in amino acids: CAIKNPDREDIQYF. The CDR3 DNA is TGTGCCATCAAGAACCCGGACAGGGAAGACATTCAGTACTTC.

CDR3 coding DNA: TGCGCCAGCAGCGCATGGACAGGGGGAGAGACCCAGTACTTC. This sequence encodes CASSAWTGGETQYF. This chain connects TRBV5-1 to TRBJ2-5; TRBD1 agrees at 10 bases. The germline gives CDR1 SGHRS, CDR2 YFSETQ. With V trimmed by 4 bases and J by 4 bases, 4 bases remained unmatched. The CDR3 is 14 amino acids.

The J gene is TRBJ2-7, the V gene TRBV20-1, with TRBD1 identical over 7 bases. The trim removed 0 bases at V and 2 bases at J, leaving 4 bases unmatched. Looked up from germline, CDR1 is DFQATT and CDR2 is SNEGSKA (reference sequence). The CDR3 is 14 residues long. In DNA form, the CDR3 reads TGCAGTGCTAGAGACCGGGACAGACCCTACGAGCAGTACTTC. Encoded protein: CSARDRDRPYEQYF.

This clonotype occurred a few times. The CDR3 nucleotides read TGTGCCAGCTCCCCTTCCGCCCTTCCCTACGAGCAGTACGTC. This codes for CASSPSALPYEQYV. The V gene is TRBV18, the J gene TRBJ2-7; D call uncertain. CDR3 length: 14 residues. Trimming cost V 6 bases and J 2 bases, with 14 bases left between them. In germline, CDR1 is KGHSH, CDR2 LQKENI.

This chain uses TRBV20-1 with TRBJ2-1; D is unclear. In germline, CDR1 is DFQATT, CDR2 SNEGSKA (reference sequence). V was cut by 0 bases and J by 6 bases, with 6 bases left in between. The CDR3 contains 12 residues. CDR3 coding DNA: TGCAGTGCTAGAGAACCGAGCAATGAGCAGTTCTTC. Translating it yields CSAREPSNEQFF.

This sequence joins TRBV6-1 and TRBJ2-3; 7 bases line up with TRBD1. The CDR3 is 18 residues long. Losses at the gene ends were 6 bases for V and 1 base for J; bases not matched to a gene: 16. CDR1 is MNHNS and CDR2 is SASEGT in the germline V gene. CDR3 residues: CASRPLGQHIGGTDTQYF. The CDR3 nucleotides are TGTGCCAGCAGACCCTTGGGACAGCACATTGGGGGCACAGATACGCAGTATTTT.

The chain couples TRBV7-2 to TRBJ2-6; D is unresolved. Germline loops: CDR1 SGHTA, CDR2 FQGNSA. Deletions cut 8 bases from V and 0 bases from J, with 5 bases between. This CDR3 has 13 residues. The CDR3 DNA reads TGTGCCAGCTTAGACTCTGGGGCCAACGTCCTGACTTTC. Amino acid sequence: CASLDSGANVLTF.

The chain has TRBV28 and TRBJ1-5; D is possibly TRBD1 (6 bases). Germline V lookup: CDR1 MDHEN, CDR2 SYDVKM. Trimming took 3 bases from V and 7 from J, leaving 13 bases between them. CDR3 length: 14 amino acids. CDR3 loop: CASSFGQRGQPQHF. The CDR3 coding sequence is TGTGCCAGCAGTTTCGGACAGCGGGGCCAGCCCCAGCATTTT.

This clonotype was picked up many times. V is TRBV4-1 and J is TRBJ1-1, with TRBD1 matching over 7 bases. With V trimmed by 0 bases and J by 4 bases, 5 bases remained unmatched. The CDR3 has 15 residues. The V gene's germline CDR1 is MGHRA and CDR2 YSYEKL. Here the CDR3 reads CASSQDLSGGTEAFF. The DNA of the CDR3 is TGCGCCAGCAGCCAAGATTTATCAGGGGGCACTGAAGCTTTCTTT.

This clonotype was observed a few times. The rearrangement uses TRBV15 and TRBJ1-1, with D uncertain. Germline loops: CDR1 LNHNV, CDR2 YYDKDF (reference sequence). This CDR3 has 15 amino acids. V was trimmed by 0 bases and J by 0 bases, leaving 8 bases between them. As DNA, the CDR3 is TGTGCCACCAGCAGAGATAGGGCTGTGAACACTGAAGCTTTCTTT. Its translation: CATSRDRAVNTEAFF. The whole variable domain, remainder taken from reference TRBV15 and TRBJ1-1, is DAMVIQNPRYQVTQFGKPVTLSCSQTLNHNVMYWYQQKSSQAPKLLFHYYDKDFNNEADTPDNFQSRRPNTSFCFLDIRSPGLGDTAMYLCATSRDRAVNTEAFFGQGTRLTVV.

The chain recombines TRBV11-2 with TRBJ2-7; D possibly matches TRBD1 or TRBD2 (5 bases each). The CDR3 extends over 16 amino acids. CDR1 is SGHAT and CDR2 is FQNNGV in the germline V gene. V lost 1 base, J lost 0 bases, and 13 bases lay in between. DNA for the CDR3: TGTGCCAGCAGCTTAGGGACCCGGGGACCCTCCTACGAGCAGTACGTC. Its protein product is CASSLGTRGPSYEQYV.

Here the CDR3 reads CASSPSGTYTGELFF. Here the CDR3 DNA reads TGTGCCAGCAGCCCCAGCGGGACCTACACCGGGGAGCTGTTTTTT. This chain links TRBV12-3 or TRBV12-4 with TRBJ2-2, with 7 bases aligning to TRBD2. The V gene end was trimmed by 6 bases and the J gene end by 3 bases; junction bases not matched to a gene: 7. The CDR3 sequence is 15 residues long.

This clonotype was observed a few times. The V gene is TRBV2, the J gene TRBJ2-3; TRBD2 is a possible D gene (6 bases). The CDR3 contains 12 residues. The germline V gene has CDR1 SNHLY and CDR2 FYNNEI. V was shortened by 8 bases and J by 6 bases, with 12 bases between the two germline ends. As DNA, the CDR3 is TGTGCCAGCTACGGAGGGCTGGATACGCAGTATTTT. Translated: CASYGGLDTQYF. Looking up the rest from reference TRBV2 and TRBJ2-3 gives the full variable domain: EPEVTQTPSHQVTQMGQEVILRCVPISNHLYFYWYRQILGQKVEFLVSFYNNEISEKSEIFDDQFSVERPDGSNFTLKIRSTKLEDSAMYFCASYGGLDTQYFGPGTRLTVL.

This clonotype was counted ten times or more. The CDR3 DNA follows: TGTGCCAGCAGTACCCAGGGAATTGGGATTCGGGCTTTCTTT. Protein product: CASSTQGIGIRAFF. V gene TRBV27 combines with J gene TRBJ1-1; weak D call: TRBD1 (5 bases). Germline CDR1 and CDR2: MNHEY and SMNVEV (reference sequence). V shed 5 bases and J shed 11 bases, with 21 bases lying between them. The CDR3 totals 14 residues.

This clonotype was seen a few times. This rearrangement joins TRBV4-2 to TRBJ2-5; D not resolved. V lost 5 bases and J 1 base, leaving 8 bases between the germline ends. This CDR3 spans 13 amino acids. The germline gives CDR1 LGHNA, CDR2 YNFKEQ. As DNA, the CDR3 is TGTGCCAGCAGCAAAGGCAGCCAAGAGACCCAGTACTTC. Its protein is CASSKGSQETQYF.

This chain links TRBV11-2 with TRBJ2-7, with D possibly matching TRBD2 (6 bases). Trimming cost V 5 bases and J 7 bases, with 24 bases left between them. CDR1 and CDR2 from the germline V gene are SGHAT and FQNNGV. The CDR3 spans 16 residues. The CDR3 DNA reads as TGTGCCAGCAGCCCTATCCCGGGGGACGGGAGAGGGGAGCAGTACTTC. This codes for CASSPIPGDGRGEQYF.

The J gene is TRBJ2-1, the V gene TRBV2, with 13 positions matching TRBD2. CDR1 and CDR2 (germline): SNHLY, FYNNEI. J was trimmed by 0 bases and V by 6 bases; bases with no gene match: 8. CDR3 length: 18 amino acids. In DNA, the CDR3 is TGTGCCAGCAGCATTTGGACTAGCGGGAGCTTCTCCTACAATGAGCAGTTCTTC. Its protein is CASSIWTSGSFSYNEQFF. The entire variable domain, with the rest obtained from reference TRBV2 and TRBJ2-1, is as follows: EPEVTQTPSHQVTQMGQEVILRCVPISNHLYFYWYRQILGQKVEFLVSFYNNEISEKSEIFDDQFSVERPDGSNFTLKIRSTKLEDSAMYFCASSIWTSGSFSYNEQFFGPGTRLTVL.